This entry lists 2 T cell receptor beta chains sequenced from one sample in a study of blood T cell repertoires in COVID-19. Clones were sequenced by immunoSEQ multiplex PCR, and TCRdb holds only the in-frame ones, with some missing. The table shows roughly 150,000 clones, with roughly 93% occurring only once. Material for sequencing was peripheral blood. The receptors were sampled from an older woman with COVID-19, enrolled during active disease.

This clone was counted once. The V and J genes are TRBV5-1 and TRBJ1-1; the match to TRBD1 covers 10 bases. The length of the CDR3 is 17 residues. After removal of 0 bases from V and 4 bases from J, the junction contained 9 bases not matched to a gene. CDR1 and CDR2 (germline): SGHRS, YFSETQ. CDR3 nucleotides: TGCGCCAGCAGCTTGGGGGACAGGGGCCGTCGGAGCACTGAAGCTTTCTTT. This encodes CASSLGDRGRRSTEAFF.

The chain has TRBV4-1 and TRBJ2-2, with D perhaps matching TRBD1 (5 bases). V dropped 4 bases and J dropped 7 bases, with 19 bases sitting between them. The CDR3 is made up of 16 amino acids. The germline V gene has CDR1 MGHRA and CDR2 YSYEKL. In DNA form, the CDR3 reads TGCGCCAGCAGCCCCATAGAACAGGTTAACGGCGGGGAGCTGTTTTTT. Translating gives CASSPIEQVNGGELFF.